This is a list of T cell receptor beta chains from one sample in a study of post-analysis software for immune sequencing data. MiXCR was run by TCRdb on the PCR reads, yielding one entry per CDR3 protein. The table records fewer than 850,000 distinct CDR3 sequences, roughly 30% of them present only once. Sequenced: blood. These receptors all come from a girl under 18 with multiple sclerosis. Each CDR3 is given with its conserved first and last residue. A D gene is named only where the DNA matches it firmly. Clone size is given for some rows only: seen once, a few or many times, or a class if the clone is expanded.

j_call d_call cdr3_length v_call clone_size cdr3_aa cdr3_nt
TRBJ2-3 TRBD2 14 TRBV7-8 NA CASSGAGAEHTQYF TGTGCCAGCAGCGGCGCGGGAGCTGAACATACGCAGTATTTT
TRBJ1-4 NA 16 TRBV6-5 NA CASSYPSGPGGEKLFF TGTGCCAGCAGTTACCCTTCAGGGCCGGGCGGTGAAAAACTGTTTTTT
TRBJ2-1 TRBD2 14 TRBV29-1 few CSVERGDSYNEQFF TGCAGCGTTGAGCGGGGGGACTCCTACAATGAGCAGTTCTTC
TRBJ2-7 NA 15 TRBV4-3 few CASSQGISPRYEQYF TGCGCCAGCAGCCAAGGAATTAGCCCTCGCTACGAGCAGTACTTC
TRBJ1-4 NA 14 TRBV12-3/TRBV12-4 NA CASSFGTINEKLFF TGTGCCAGCAGTTTTGGGACAATTAATGAAAAACTGTTTTTT
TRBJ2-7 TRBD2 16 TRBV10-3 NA CATGTSGSGVLDEQYF TGTGCCACCGGGACTAGCGGGAGTGGGGTGCTGGACGAGCAGTACTTC
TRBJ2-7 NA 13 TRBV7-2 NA CASSPDPDDEQYF TGTGCCAGCAGCCCCGACCCCGACGACGAGCAGTACTTC
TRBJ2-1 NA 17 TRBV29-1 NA CSVTRGGFGGPYNEQFF TGCAGCGTAACTAGGGGGGGTTTCGGAGGCCCATACAATGAGCAGTTCTTC
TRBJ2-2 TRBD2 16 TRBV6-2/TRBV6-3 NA CASSYTREIVAGELFF TGTGCCAGCAGTTATACGCGGGAGATAGTAGCCGGGGAGCTGTTTTTT
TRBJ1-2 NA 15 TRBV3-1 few CASSQATGSNYGYTF TGTGCCAGCAGCCAAGCTACAGGGTCGAACTATGGCTACACCTTC
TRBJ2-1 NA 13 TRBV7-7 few CASSLAPGNEQFF TGTGCTAGCAGCTTAGCCCCCGGGAATGAGCAGTTCTTC
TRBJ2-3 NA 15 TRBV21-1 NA CAALQGKRGPDTQYF TGTGCCGCCCTACAGGGGAAAAGGGGGCCAGATACGCAGTATTTT
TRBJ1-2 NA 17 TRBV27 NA CASSLSVARIPPYGYTF TGTGCCAGCAGTTTATCGGTGGCGCGGATTCCCCCCTATGGCTACACCTTC
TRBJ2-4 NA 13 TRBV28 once CANKIPGSNIQYF TGTGCCAACAAAATCCCGGGGTCAAACATTCAGTACTTC
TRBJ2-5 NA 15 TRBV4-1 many CASSYRQVPEETQYF TGCGCCAGCAGCTATCGACAGGTTCCCGAGGAGACCCAGTACTTC